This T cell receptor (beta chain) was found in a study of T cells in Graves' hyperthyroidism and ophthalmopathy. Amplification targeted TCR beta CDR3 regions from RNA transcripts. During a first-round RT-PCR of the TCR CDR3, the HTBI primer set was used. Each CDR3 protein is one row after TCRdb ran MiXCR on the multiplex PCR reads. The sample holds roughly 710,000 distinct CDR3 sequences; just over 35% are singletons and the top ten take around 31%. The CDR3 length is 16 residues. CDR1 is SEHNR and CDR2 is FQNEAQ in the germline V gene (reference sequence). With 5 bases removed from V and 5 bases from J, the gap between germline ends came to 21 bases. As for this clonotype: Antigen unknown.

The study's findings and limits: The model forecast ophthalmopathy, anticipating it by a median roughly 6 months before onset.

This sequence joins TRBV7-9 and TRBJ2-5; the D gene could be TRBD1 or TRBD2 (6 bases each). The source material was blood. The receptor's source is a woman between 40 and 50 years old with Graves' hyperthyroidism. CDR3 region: CASSLQSGGGRETQYF. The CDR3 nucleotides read TGTGCCAGCAGCCTCCAATCAGGAGGGGGACGGGAGACCCAGTACTTC.